Given below is one T cell receptor (beta chain) in context. What it recognizes is unknown. Germline V gene sequence: CDR1 MNHNS, CDR2 SASEGT. CDR3 length equals 15 residues. V lost 5 bases and J 2 bases, leaving 14 bases between the germline ends. Collection of blood occurred at baseline, at cycle 4 day 1, and at cycle 7 day 1. This table comes from immunoSEQ multiplex PCR, and its TCRdb copy is limited to in-frame clones, with some not included. The sample yields some 63,000 clones, more than 75% seen once. The data belong to a study of OX40 agonist ivuxolimab in advanced cancers. Looking at the study overall: Ivuxolimab, an agonistic anti-OX40 (CD134) antibody, was given to patients. Dose-escalation patients had hepatocellular carcinoma, melanoma, renal cell or head and neck cancer. Study-level points and caveats: Among the lowest levels of clonal expansion were found in partial responders at 0.1-3.0 mg/kg.

This sequence was found in an adult with an advanced solid tumor such as melanoma, head and neck, liver or kidney cancer. The sequences come from CD4+ or CD8+ T cells sorted from blood, collected in a trial of the OX40 agonist ivuxolimab. The chain links TRBV6-1 to TRBJ2-3; D might be TRBD1 (6 bases). CDR3 nucleotide sequence: TGTGCCAGCAGTCGTCAGGGGAAGTACACAGATACGCAGTATTTT. Protein product: CASSRQGKYTDTQYF.